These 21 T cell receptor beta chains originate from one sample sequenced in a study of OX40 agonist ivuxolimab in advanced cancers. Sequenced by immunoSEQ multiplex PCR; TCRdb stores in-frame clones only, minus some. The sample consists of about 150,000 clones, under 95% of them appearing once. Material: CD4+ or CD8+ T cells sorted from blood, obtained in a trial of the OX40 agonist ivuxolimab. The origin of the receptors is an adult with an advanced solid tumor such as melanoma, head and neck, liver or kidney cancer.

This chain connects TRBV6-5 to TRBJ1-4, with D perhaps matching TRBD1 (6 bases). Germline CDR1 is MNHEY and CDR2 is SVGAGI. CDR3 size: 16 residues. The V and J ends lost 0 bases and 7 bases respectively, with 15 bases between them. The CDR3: CASSYSQGQGSEKLFF. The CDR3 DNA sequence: TGTGCCAGCAGTTACTCTCAGGGGCAGGGAAGTGAAAAACTGTTTTTT.

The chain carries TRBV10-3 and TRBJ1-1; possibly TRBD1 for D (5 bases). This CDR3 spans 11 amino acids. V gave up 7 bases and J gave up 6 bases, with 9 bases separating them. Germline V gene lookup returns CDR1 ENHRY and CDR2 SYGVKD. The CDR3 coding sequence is TGTGCCATCACCCAGGGCCCTGAAGCTTTCTTT. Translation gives CAITQGPEAFF.

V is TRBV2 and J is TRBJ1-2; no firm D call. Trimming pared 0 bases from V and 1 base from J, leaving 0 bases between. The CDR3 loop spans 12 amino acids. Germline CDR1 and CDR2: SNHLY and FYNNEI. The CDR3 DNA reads TGTGCCAGCAGTGAAGCTAACTATGGCTACACCTTC. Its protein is CASSEANYGYTF. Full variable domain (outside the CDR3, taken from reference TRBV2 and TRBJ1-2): EPEVTQTPSHQVTQMGQEVILRCVPISNHLYFYWYRQILGQKVEFLVSFYNNEISEKSEIFDDQFSVERPDGSNFTLKIRSTKLEDSAMYFCASSEANYGYTFGSGTRLTVV.

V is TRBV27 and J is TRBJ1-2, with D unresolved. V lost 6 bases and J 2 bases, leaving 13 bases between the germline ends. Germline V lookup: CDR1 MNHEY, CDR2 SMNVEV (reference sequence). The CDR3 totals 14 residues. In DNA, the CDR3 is TGTGCCAGCAGCTCACCGGGCAGCAACTATGGCTACACCTTC. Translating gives CASSSPGSNYGYTF.

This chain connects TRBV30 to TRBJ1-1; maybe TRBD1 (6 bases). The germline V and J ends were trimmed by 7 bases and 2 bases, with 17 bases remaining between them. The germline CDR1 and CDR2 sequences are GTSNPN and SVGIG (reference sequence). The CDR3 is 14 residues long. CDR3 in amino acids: CAFSPGHINTEAFF. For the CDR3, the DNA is TGTGCCTTTTCACCGGGACATATAAACACTGAAGCTTTCTTT.

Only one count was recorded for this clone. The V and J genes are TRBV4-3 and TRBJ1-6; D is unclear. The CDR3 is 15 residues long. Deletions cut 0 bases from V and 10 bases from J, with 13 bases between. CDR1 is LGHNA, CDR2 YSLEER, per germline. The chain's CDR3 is CASSQDYGIASPLHF. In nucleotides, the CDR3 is TGCGCCAGCAGCCAAGATTACGGGATAGCATCACCCCTCCACTTT.

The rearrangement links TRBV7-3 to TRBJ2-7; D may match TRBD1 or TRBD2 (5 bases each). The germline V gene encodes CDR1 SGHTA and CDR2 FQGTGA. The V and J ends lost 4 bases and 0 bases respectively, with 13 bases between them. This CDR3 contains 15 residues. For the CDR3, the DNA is TGTGCCAGCAGCTCCTCTCCCGGGACCTCCTACGAGCAGTACTTC. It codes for CASSSSPGTSYEQYF.

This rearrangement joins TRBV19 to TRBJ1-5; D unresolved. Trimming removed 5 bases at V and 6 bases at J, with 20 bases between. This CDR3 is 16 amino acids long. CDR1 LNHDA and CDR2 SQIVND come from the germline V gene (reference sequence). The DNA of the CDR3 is TGTGCCAGTAGTTCCCGTTCTGGGCTGTTTCGTCAGCCCCAGCATTTT. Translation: CASSSRSGLFRQPQHF.

For the CDR3, the DNA is TGTGCCAGCAGCTTAAGCGGAGCAGGGGGCGCTACAGCTTTCTTT. Protein sequence: CASSLSGAGGATAFF. The genes are TRBV7-2 and TRBJ1-1; 8 bases map to TRBD1. The CDR3 runs to 15 residues. After removal of 2 bases from V and 10 bases from J, the junction contained 12 bases not matched to a gene. Per germline, CDR1 SGHTA and CDR2 FQGNSA.

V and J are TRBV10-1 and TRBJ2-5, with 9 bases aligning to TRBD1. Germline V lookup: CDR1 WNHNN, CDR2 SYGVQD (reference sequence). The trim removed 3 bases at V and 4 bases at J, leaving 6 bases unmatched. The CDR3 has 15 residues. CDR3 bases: TGCGCCAGCAGTGACCCCGGGACAGGGCTAGAGACCCAGTACTTC. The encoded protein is CASSDPGTGLETQYF.

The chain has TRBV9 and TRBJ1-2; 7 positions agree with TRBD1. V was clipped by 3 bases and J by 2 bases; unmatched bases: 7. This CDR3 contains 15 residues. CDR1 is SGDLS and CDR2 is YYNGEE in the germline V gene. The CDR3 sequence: CASSERPGQNYGYTF. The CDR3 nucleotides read TGTGCCAGCAGCGAACGTCCGGGACAGAACTATGGCTACACCTTC.

The CDR3 DNA reads TGTGCCAGCAGCTTGGGGACAGGGTCTTGGTCTAAGCCCCAGCATTTT. It codes for CASSLGTGSWSKPQHF. The rearrangement uses TRBV5-6 and TRBJ1-5, with 8 bases fitting TRBD1. This CDR3 is built from 16 residues. Germline CDR1 reads SGHDT; CDR2 reads YYEEEE. Trimming removed 0 bases from V and 8 bases from J; junction bases left unmatched: 10.

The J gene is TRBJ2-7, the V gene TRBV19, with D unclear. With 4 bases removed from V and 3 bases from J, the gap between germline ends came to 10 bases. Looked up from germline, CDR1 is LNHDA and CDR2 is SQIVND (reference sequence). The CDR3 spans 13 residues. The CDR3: CASSTGPFYEQYF. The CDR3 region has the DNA TGTGCCAGTAGTACGGGCCCTTTCTACGAGCAGTACTTC.

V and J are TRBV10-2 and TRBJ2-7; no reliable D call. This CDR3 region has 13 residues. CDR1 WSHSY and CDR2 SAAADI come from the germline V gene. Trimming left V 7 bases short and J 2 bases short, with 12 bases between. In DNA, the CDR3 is TGCGCCAGCAATAACCTGAGGACCTACGAGCAGTACTTC. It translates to CASNNLRTYEQYF.

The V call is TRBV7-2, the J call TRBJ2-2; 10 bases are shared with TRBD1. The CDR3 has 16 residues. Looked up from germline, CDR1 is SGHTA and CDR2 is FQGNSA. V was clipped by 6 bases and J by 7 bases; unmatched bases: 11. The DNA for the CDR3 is TGTGCCAGCAGGCAACCGGGACAGGGGTTTGGCGGGGAGCTGTTTTTT. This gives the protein CASRQPGQGFGGELFF.

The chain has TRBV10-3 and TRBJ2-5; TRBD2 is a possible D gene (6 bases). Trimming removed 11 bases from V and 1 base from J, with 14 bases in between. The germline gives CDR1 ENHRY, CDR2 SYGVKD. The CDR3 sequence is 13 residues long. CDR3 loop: CASRRGLQETQYF. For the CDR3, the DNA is TGTGCCTCCCGGAGGGGTCTCCAAGAGACCCAGTACTTC.

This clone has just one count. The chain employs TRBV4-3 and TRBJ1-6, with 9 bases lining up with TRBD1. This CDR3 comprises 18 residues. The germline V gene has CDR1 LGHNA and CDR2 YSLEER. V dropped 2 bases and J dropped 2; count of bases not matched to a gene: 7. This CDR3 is CASSQSGQGGTYNSPLHF. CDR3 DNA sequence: TGCGCCAGCAGCCAATCGGGACAGGGTGGGACCTATAATTCACCCCTCCACTTT.

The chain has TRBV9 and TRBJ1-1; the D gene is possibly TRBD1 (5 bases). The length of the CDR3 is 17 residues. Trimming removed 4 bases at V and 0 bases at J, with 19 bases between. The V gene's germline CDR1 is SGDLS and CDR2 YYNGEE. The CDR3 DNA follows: TGTGCCAGCAGCTCCGAGGGGCGCGGACTTATGAACACTGAAGCTTTCTTT. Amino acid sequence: CASSSEGRGLMNTEAFF.

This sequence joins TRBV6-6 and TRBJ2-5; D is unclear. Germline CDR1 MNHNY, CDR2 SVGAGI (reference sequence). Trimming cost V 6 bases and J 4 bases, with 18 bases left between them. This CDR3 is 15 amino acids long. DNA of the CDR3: TGTGCCAGCAGCTACACCGCACGTGATGGAGAGACCCAGTACTTC. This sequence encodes CASSYTARDGETQYF.

Here the CDR3 reads CASSLARQTIYF. The CDR3 DNA reads as TGTGCCAGCAGCTTAGCGAGGCAAACCATATATTTT. The chain links TRBV7-2 to TRBJ1-3; D gene ambiguous. Per germline, CDR1 SGHTA and CDR2 FQGNSA. Trimming pared 0 bases from V and 10 bases from J, leaving 7 bases between. This CDR3 comprises 12 residues.

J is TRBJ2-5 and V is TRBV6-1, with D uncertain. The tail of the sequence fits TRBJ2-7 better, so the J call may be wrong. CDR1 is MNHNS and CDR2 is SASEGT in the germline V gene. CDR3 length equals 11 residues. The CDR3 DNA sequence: TGTGCCAGCAGTGAATGGGTCGAGCAGTACTTC. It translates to CASSEWVEQYF.